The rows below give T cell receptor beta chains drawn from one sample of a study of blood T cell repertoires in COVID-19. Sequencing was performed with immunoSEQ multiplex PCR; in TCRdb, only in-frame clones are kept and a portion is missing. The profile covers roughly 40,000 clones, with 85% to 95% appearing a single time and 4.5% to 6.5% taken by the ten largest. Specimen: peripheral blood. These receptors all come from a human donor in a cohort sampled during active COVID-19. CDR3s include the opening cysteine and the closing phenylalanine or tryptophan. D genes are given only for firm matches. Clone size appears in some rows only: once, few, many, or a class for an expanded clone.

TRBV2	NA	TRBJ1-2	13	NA	CASSGQGGYGYTF	TGTGCCAGCAGTGGTCAAGGAGGCTATGGCTACACCTTC
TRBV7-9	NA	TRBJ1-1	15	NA	CASSLLRGARTEAFF	TGTGCCAGCAGCTTACTCCGGGGGGCGCGCACTGAAGCTTTCTTT
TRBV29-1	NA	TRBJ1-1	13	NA	CSAGTSEVSEAFF	TGCAGCGCTGGGACATCCGAAGTTTCGGAAGCTTTCTTT
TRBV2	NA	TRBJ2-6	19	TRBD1	CASSDLRDRVLSGANVLTF	TGTGCCAGCAGTGACCTCCGGGACAGGGTTCTCTCTGGGGCCAACGTCCTGACTTTC
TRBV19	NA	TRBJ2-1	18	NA	CASSTRPRLERGDNEQFF	TGTGCCAGTAGTACCAGACCGAGACTAGAGAGGGGAGACAATGAGCAGTTCTTC
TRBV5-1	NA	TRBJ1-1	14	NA	CASSLVPGNTEAFF	TGCGCCAGCAGCTTGGTGCCGGGGAACACTGAAGCTTTCTTT
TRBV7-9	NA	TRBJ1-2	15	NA	CASSPTGGAVYGYTF	TGTGCCAGCAGCCCGACGGGGGGGGCTGTCTATGGCTACACCTTC
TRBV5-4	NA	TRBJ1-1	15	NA	CASSTQQTVNTEAFF	TGTGCCAGCAGCACGCAACAGACAGTGAACACTGAAGCTTTCTTT
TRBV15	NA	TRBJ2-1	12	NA	CATTGDRTEQFF	TGTGCCACCACGGGGGACCGGACTGAGCAGTTCTTC
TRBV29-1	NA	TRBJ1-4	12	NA	CSVKQTGEKLFF	TGCAGCGTTAAGCAGACGGGGGAAAAACTGTTTTTT
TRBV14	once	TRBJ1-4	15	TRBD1	CASSLSTGTNEKLFF	TGTGCCAGCAGCCTTTCGACAGGGACTAATGAAAAACTGTTTTTT
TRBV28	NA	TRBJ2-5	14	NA	CASSGADRWETQYF	TGTGCCAGCTCGGGCGCTGACAGGTGGGAGACCCAGTACTTC
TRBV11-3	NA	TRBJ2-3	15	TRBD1	CASSTGQGDTDTQYF	TGTGCCAGCAGCACCGGACAGGGGGATACAGATACGCAGTATTTT
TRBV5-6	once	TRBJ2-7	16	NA	CASSLAGLGGWYEQYF	TGTGCCAGCAGCTTGGCGGGTCTAGGGGGTTGGTACGAGCAGTACTTC
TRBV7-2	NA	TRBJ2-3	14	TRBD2	CASSLSRGADTQYF	TGTGCCAGCAGCTTATCTCGGGGGGCAGATACGCAGTATTTT
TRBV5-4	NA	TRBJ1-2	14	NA	CASSLVGDRYGYTF	TGTGCCAGCAGCTTGGTCGGGGATAGGTATGGCTACACCTTC
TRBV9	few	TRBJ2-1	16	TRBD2	CASSVEATGGLNEQFF	TGTGCCAGCAGCGTAGAGGCGACGGGAGGTTTAAATGAGCAGTTCTTC
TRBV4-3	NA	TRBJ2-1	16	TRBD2	CASSQGAGGQRHEQFF	TGCGCCAGCAGCCAAGGGGCGGGGGGGCAGAGGCATGAGCAGTTCTTC
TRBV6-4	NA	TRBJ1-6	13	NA	CASSDTRVSPLHF	TGTGCCAGCAGTGACACGAGGGTATCACCCCTCCACTTT
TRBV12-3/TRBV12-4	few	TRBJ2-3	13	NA	CASSRGIGDTQYF	TGTGCCAGCAGTCGGGGTATTGGAGATACGCAGTATTTT
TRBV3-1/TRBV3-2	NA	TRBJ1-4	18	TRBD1	CASSQPETGSLPDEKLFF	TGTGCCAGCAGCCAACCAGAGACAGGGAGCCTACCGGATGAAAAACTGTTTTTT
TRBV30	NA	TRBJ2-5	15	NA	CAWDGGRAPQETQYF	TGTGCCTGGGACGGCGGGCGGGCTCCCCAAGAGACCCAGTACTTC
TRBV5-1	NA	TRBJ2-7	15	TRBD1	CAGSTATGGYDEQYF	TGCGCCGGCAGCACCGCGACAGGGGGTTATGACGAGCAGTACTTC
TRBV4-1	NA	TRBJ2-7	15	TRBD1	CASSQFGTGNYEQYF	TGCGCCAGCAGCCAATTCGGGACAGGGAACTACGAGCAGTACTTC
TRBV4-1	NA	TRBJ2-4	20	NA	CASSLSHEKGTSLAKNIQYF	TGCGCCAGCAGCCTTTCTCATGAAAAGGGGACTTCCCTAGCCAAAAACATTCAGTACTTC
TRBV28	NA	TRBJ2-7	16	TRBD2	CASRPGERGGSQEQYF	TGTGCCAGCAGGCCCGGGGAGCGGGGGGGCTCTCAAGAGCAGTACTTC
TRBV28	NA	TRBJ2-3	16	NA	CASSLLVAPSTDTQYF	TGTGCCAGCAGTTTATTGGTAGCGCCTAGCACAGATACGCAGTATTTT
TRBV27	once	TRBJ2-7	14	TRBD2	CASARTSGDYEQYF	TGTGCCAGCGCCAGGACTAGCGGGGACTACGAGCAGTACTTC
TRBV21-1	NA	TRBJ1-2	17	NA	CASSKAGSGLFTHGYTF	TGTGCCAGCAGCAAAGCCGGGTCTGGCTTATTTACCCATGGCTACACCTTC
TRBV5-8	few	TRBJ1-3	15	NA	CASSFRGMGGNTIYF	TGTGCCAGCAGCTTCAGGGGTATGGGTGGAAACACCATATATTTT
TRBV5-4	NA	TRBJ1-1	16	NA	CASSLIMTQVGTEAFF	TGTGCCAGCAGCTTGATTATGACGCAGGTTGGCACTGAAGCTTTCTTT
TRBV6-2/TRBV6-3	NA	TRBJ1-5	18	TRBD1	CASSYSEHWTGGNQPQHF	TGTGCCAGCAGTTACTCGGAACACTGGACAGGGGGGAATCAGCCCCAGCATTTT
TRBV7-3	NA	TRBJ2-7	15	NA	CASSHRESGFHEQYF	TGTGCCAGCAGCCACCGGGAGTCAGGATTTCACGAGCAGTACTTC
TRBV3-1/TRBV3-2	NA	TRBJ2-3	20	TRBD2	CASSQGFGFGTGGSTDTQYF	TGTGCCAGCAGCCAAGGGTTTGGGTTTGGGACGGGGGGAAGCACAGATACGCAGTATTTT
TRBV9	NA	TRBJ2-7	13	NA	CASSARGSNEQYF	TGTGCCAGCAGCGCCAGGGGCTCAAACGAGCAGTACTTC
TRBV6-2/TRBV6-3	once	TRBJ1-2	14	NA	CASSYGPPNYGYTF	TGTGCCAGCAGTTACGGCCCACCGAACTATGGCTACACCTTC
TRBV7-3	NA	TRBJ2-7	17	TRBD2	CASSLKVTSGQTYEQYF	TGTGCCAGCAGCTTAAAAGTGACTAGCGGGCAAACCTACGAGCAGTACTTC
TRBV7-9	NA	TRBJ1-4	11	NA	CASGGNEKLFF	TGTGCCAGCGGGGGGAATGAAAAACTGTTTTTT
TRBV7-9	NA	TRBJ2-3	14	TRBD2	CASSFSGYTDTQYF	TGTGCCAGCAGCTTTAGCGGGTATACAGATACGCAGTATTTT
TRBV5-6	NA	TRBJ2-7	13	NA	CASSLGGTYEQYF	TGTGCCAGCAGCTTAGGCGGAACCTACGAGCAGTACTTC
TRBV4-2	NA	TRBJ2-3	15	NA	CASSQGGQGTDTQYF	TGTGCCAGCAGCCAAGGGGGGCAGGGCACAGATACGCAGTATTTT
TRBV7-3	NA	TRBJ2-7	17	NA	CASSLLPAESLAYEQYF	TGTGCCAGCAGCTTATTACCCGCTGAAAGCTTGGCCTACGAGCAGTACTTC
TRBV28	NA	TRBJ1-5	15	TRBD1	CASSIQGVSNQPQHF	TGTGCCAGCAGCATTCAGGGGGTGAGCAATCAGCCCCAGCATTTT
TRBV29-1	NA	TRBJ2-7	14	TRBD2	CSGRLAGSSYEQYF	TGCAGCGGCCGACTAGCGGGGAGCTCCTACGAGCAGTACTTC
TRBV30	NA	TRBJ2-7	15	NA	CAWSTRWDSTDEQYF	TGTGCCTGGAGCACCCGATGGGACTCCACTGACGAGCAGTACTTC